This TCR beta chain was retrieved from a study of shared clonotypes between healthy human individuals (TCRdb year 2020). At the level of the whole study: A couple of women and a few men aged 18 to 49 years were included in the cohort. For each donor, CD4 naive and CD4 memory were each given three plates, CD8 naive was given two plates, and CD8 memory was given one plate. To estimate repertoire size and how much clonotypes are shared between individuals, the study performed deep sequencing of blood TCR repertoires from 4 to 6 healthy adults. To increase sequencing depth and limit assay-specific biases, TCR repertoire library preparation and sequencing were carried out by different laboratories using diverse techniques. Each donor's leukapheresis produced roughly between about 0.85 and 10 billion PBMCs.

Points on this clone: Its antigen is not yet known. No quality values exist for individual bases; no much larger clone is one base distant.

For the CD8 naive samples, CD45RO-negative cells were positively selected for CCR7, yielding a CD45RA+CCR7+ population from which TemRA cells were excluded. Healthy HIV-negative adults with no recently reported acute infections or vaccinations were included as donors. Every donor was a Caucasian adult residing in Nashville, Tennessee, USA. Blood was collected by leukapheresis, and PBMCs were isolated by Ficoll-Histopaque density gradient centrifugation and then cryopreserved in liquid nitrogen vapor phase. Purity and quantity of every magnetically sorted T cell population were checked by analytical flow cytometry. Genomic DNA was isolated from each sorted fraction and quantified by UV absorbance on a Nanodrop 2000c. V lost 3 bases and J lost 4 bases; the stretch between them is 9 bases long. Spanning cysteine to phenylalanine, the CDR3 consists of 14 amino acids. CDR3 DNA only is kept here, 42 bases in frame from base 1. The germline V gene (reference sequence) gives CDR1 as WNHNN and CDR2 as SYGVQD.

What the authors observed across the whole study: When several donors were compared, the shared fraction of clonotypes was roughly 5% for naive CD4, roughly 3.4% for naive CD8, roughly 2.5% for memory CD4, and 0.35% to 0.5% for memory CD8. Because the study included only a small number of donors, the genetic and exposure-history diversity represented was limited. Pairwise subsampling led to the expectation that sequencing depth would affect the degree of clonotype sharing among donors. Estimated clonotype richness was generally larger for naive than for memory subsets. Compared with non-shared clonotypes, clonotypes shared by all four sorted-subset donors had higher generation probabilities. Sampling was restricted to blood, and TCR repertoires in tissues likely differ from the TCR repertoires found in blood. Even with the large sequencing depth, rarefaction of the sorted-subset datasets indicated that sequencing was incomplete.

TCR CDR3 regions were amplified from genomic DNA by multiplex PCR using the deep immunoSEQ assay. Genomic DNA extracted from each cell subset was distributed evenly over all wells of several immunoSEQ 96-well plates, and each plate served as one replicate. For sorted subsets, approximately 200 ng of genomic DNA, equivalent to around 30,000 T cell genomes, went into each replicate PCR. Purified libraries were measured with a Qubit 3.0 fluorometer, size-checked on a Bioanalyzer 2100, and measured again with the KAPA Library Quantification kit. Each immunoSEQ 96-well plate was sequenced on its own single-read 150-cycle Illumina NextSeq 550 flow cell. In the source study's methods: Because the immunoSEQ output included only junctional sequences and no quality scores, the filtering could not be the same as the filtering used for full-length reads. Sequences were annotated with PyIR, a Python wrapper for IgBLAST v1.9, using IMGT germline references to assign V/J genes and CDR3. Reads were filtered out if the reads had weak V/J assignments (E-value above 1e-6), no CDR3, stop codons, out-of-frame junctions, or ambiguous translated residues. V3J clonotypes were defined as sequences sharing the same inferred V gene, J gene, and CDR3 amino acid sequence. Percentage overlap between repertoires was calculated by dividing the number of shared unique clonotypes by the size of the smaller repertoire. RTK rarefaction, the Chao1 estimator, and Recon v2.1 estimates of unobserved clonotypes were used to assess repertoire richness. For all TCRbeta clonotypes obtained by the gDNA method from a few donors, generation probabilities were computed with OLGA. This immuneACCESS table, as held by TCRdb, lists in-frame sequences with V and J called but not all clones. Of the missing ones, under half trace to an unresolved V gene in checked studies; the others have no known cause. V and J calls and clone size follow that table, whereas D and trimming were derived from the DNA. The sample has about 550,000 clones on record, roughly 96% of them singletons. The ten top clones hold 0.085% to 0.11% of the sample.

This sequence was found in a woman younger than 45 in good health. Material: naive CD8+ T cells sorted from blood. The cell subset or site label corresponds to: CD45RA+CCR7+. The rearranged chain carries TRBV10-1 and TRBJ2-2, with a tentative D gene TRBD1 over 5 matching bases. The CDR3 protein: CASSDYRTTGELFF. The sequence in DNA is TGCGCCAGCAGTGATTACAGGACCACCGGGGAGCTGTTTTTT.